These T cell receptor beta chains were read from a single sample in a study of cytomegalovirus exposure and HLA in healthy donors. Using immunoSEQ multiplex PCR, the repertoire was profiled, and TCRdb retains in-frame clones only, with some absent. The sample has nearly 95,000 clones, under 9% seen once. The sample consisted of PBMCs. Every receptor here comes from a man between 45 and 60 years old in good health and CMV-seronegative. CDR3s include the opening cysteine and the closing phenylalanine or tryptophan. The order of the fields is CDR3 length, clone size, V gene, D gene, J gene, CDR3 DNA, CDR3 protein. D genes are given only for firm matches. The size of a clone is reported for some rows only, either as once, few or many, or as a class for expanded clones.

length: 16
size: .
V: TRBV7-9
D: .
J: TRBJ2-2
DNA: TGTGCCAGCAGCTCCCAAGTAGCGGTGAACACCGGGGAGCTGTTTTTT
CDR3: CASSSQVAVNTGELFF

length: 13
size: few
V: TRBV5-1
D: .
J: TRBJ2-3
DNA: TGCGCCAGCAACGAGGGATCCACAGATACGCAGTATTTT
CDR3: CASNEGSTDTQYF

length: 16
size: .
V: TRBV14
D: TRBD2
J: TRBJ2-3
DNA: TGTGCCAGCAGCCAAGCCGGACTAGCTTTCACAGATACGCAGTATTTT
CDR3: CASSQAGLAFTDTQYF

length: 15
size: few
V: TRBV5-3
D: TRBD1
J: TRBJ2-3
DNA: TGTGCCAGAAGCTTACGACAGGGTAGGACAGATACGCAGTATTTT
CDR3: CARSLRQGRTDTQYF

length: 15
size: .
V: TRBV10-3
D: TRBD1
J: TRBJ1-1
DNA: TGTGCCATCAGTGCGAAGGGACAGGCTTACACTGAAGCTTTCTTT
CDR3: CAISAKGQAYTEAFF

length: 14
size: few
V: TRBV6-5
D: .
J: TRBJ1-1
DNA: TGTGCCAGCAGCCTAACACAGGGGAACACTGAAGCTTTCTTT
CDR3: CASSLTQGNTEAFF

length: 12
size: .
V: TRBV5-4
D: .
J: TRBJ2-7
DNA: TGTGCCAGCAGCTTGCAAGGGGACGAGCAGTACTTC
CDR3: CASSLQGDEQYF

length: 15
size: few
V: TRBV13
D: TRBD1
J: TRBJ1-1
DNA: TGTGCCAGCAGCCGTCATCGGACAGGGAACACTGAAGCTTTCTTT
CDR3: CASSRHRTGNTEAFF

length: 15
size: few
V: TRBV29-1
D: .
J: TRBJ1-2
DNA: TGCAGCGTGCTCGGGCTCGACAGAGCTAACTATGGCTACACCTTC
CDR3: CSVLGLDRANYGYTF

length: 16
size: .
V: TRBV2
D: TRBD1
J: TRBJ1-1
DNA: TGTGCCAGCAGCGCATCGTACAGGGGGCGCAGGACTGAAGCTTTCTTT
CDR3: CASSASYRGRRTEAFF

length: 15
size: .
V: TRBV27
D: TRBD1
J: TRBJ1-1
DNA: TGTGCCAGCAGTGTAGACAGGGGTAGCTTCGCTGAAGCTTTCTTT
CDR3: CASSVDRGSFAEAFF

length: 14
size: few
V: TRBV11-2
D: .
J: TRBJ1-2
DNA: TGTGCCAGCAGCCTACTCTCCCCCAACTATGGCTACACCTTC
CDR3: CASSLLSPNYGYTF

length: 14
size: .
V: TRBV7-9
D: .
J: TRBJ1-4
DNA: TGTGCCAGCAGCTCGTTTGCAACTAATGAAAAACTGTTTTTT
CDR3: CASSSFATNEKLFF

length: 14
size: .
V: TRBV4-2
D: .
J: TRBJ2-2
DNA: TGTGCCAGCAGCCAAGAGAGGAACACCGGGGAGCTGTTTTTT
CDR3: CASSQERNTGELFF

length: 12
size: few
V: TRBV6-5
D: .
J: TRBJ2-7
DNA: TGTGCCAGCAGTATTAGCGGCTACGAGCAGTACTTC
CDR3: CASSISGYEQYF

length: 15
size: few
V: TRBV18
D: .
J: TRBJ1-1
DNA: TGTGCCAGCTCACCTGGGGAGGGGGGGAACACTGAAGCTTTCTTT
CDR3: CASSPGEGGNTEAFF

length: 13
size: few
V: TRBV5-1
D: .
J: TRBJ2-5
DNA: TGCGCCAGCAGGGGAGGTTTTAGAGATTCCCAGTACTTC
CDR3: CASRGGFRDSQYF

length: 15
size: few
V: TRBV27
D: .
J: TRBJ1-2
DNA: TGTGCCAGCAGTTTTAGTATCCGCTCTAACTATGGCTACACCTTC
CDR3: CASSFSIRSNYGYTF

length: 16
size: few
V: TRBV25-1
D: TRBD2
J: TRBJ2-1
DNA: TGTGCCAGCAGTCCCATGGGACTAGCGGGGGGAAATGAGCAGTTCTTC
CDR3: CASSPMGLAGGNEQFF

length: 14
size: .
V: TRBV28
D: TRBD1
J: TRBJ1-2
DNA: TGTGCCAGCAGCACGGGACAGGGAAGCTATGGCTACACCTTC
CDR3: CASSTGQGSYGYTF

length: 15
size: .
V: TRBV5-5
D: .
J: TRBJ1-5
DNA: TGTGCCAGCAGCTTGTTCCAGGATAGCAATCAGCCCCAGCATTTT
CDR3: CASSLFQDSNQPQHF

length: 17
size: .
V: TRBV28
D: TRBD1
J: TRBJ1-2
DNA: TGTGCCAGCAGTTTCCCCCCGGGACAGGAAACTAACTATGGCTACACCTTC
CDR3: CASSFPPGQETNYGYTF

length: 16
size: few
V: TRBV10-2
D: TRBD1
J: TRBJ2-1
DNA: TGCGCCAGCAGTGAGCCACAGGGGGCAGGGTACAATGAGCAGTTCTTC
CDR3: CASSEPQGAGYNEQFF

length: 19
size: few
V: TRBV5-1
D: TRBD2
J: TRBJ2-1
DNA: TGCGCCAGCAGCTTGGACGGGGACTTGACTAGCGTGTCCTACAATGAGCAGTTCTTC
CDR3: CASSLDGDLTSVSYNEQFF

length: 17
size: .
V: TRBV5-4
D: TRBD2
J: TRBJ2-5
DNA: TGTGCCAGCAGCTTGGACCCGCGGGGGGGGTCCCAAGAGACCCAGTACTTC
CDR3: CASSLDPRGGSQETQYF

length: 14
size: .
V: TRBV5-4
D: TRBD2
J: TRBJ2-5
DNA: TGTGCCAGCAGCCCGGGACTAGGAAGAGAGACCCAGTACTTC
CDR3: CASSPGLGRETQYF

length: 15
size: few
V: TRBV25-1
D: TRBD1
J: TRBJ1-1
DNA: TGTGCCAGCAGACGAAGAGGACAGGAGAACACTGAAGCTTTCTTT
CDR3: CASRRRGQENTEAFF